This T cell receptor (beta chain) was observed in a study of STAT5B mutations in CD4+ large granular lymphocyte leukemia. Germline-derived CDR1 and CDR2 are SGHRS and YFSETQ. The CDR3 totals 13 residues. V was trimmed by 4 bases and J by 8 bases, leaving 14 bases between them. Using immunoSEQ multiplex PCR, the repertoire was profiled, and TCRdb retains in-frame clones only, with some absent. The data show about 31,000 clones, about 70% seen once. This sequence joins TRBV5-1 and TRBJ2-3, with D possibly matching TRBD1 (5 bases). Sequencing was carried out using CD4+ T cells from blood buffy coats. This receptor was obtained from a human donor in good health. CDR3 in DNA: TGCGCCAGCAGCGAAAGGGCTCAGGGTACGCAGTATTTT. This sequence encodes CASSERAQGTQYF.